This TCR beta chain was found in a study of CD8 T cells in ankylosing spondylitis. Study conclusions and caveats: From matched ankylosing spondylitis synovial fluid, disease-linked clones were reportedly recovered at significantly enriched levels. Earlier studies detected some motif variants in reactive arthritis synovial fluid and blood. CD8+ disease-linked clones were present at relatively low frequencies in blood. Blood from ankylosing spondylitis patients appeared to carry a characteristic roughly 8-variant TCR beta motif.

TCRdb called the 5' RACE reads again in MiXCR, with one record for every CDR3 protein. The sample shows fewer than 550,000 distinct CDR3 sequences, about 5.2% of them seen only once. Trimming removed 2 bases from V and 2 bases from J; junction bases left unmatched: 5. CDR1 LGHNA and CDR2 YNFKEQ come from the germline V gene. The CDR3 contains 15 residues. A few counts support this clonotype. Antigen specificity is unknown. The specimen sequenced was blood, either unsorted or a sorted T cell fraction (not recorded which). The J gene is TRBJ2-5, the V gene TRBV4-2, with TRBD1 matching over 7 bases. The receptor comes from a male donor with ankylosing spondylitis. In DNA, the CDR3 is TGTGCCAGCAGCCAAAGGGGGCGCGGGCAAGAGACCCAGTACTTC. This sequence encodes CASSQRGRGQETQYF.